The rows below give T cell receptor beta chains drawn from one sample of a study of technical replicates of blood from a handful of donors. TCRdb keeps only in-frame clones here, not all; method: immunoSEQ multiplex PCR. The repertoire holds 70,000 to 85,000 clones, approximately 97% seen once, with less than 0.2% in the top ten. The sample consisted of T cells isolated from PBMCs. Receptors were obtained from a human donor in good health. Each CDR3 is given without its conserved first and last residue.

j_gene: TRBJ1-1; v_gene: TRBV5-1; CDR3aa: ASSSTLTVNTEAF
j_gene: TRBJ2-1; v_gene: TRBV10-1; CDR3aa: ASSESLAGLDNEQF
j_gene: TRBJ2-7; v_gene: TRBV4-1; CDR3aa: ASSQGQNYEQY
j_gene: TRBJ2-4; v_gene: TRBV27; CDR3aa: ASSQGLGDKNIQY
j_gene: TRBJ1-2; v_gene: TRBV28; CDR3aa: ASSLEGGYT
j_gene: TRBJ1-1; v_gene: TRBV11-3; CDR3aa: ASSLSSMNTEAF
j_gene: TRBJ2-2; v_gene: TRBV7-6; CDR3aa: ASSPVSGTGELF
j_gene: TRBJ1-2; v_gene: TRBV29-1; CDR3aa: SAGGTVSNYGYT
j_gene: TRBJ2-7; v_gene: TRBV9; CDR3aa: ASSKGQIYEQY
j_gene: TRBJ2-2; v_gene: TRBV2; CDR3aa: ASSSNGPGGPGGELF
j_gene: TRBJ2-7; v_gene: TRBV28; CDR3aa: ASSVPLAGENYEQY
j_gene: TRBJ1-5; v_gene: TRBV19; CDR3aa: ASSTTGGRGQPQH
j_gene: TRBJ1-5; v_gene: TRBV18; CDR3aa: ASSPSETGGLPQH
j_gene: TRBJ1-3; v_gene: TRBV5-4; CDR3aa: ASSLTVGQLTGNTIY
j_gene: TRBJ1-2; v_gene: TRBV25-1; CDR3aa: ASSQGDYGYT